These 31 T cell receptor beta chains originate from one sample sequenced in a study of blood T cell repertoires in COVID-19. Sequenced by immunoSEQ multiplex PCR; TCRdb stores in-frame clones only, minus some. The top ten hold about 4.8% of the sample, which has more than 200,000 clones, around 84% seen once. The sequencing input was peripheral blood. Every receptor here comes from a man aged 45-65 years with acute or convalescent COVID-19.

The chain couples TRBV4-1 to TRBJ1-3; D remains unclear. Trimming shortened V by 4 bases and J by 4 bases, and 17 bases separated the two germline ends. The CDR3 sequence is 16 residues long. CDR1 and CDR2 from the germline V gene are MGHRA and YSYEKL. CDR3 in DNA: TGCGCCAGCAGCCTACACCCGGGATCGGGAGGAAACACCATATATTTT. Protein: CASSLHPGSGGNTIYF.

The rearrangement joins TRBV6-5 to TRBJ1-5; the D is unclear. Trimming pared 6 bases from V and 2 bases from J, leaving 14 bases between. This CDR3 comprises 15 residues. The germline CDR1 and CDR2 sequences are MNHEY and SVGAGI. This CDR3 reads CASRYRGGGNQPQHF. The CDR3 DNA reads TGTGCCAGCAGGTACCGGGGTGGAGGCAATCAGCCCCAGCATTTT.

The chain employs TRBV5-1 and TRBJ1-4, with TRBD1 identical over 7 bases. Germline-derived CDR1 and CDR2 are SGHRS and YFSETQ. With 3 bases clipped from V and 0 bases from J, the junction kept 2 bases outside the gene matches. This CDR3 is built from 15 residues. Written as DNA, the CDR3 is TGCGCCAGCAGCTGGGGGACAGCAACTAATGAAAAACTGTTTTTT. Its translation: CASSWGTATNEKLFF.

This clone was picked up one time. This chain uses TRBV4-1 with TRBJ2-3, with unresolved D. There are 14 residues in the CDR3. Trimming took off 2 bases at V and 2 bases at J, with 8 bases between the two ends. Germline lookup yields CDR1 MGHRA and CDR2 YSYEKL. Here the CDR3 reads CASSQQQATDTQYF. The CDR3 DNA reads as TGCGCCAGCAGCCAACAGCAGGCCACAGATACGCAGTATTTT.

This clone was observed a handful of times. The rearrangement uses TRBV2 and TRBJ1-5; 12 positions agree with TRBD1. CDR3 length: 17 residues. V dropped 6 bases and J dropped 2; count of bases not matched to a gene: 8. Per the germline V gene, CDR1 is SNHLY and CDR2 is FYNNEI. The CDR3 coding sequence is TGTGCCAGCAGCCACGGGACAGGGGGCTACGGCAATCAGCCCCAGCATTTT. It specifies CASSHGTGGYGNQPQHF.

The V gene is TRBV6-2 or TRBV6-3, the J gene TRBJ1-3; 8 bases map to TRBD1. This CDR3 comprises 16 residues. The germline V gene encodes CDR1 MNHEY and CDR2 SVGEGT. The V segment lost 5 bases and the J segment 3 bases; nucleotides outside the gene matches: 9. The CDR3: CASSPLPGGIGNTIYF. The CDR3 DNA reads TGTGCCAGCAGTCCCCTTCCAGGGGGCATTGGAAACACCATATATTTT.

The chain employs TRBV5-5 and TRBJ1-1; possibly TRBD1 for D (5 bases). The V gene lost 1 base and the J gene lost 8 bases, with 15 bases spanning the gap. This CDR3 contains 14 residues. CDR1 and CDR2 (germline): SGHKS, YYEKEE (reference sequence). CDR3 sequence: CASSLTFGGAEAFF. CDR3 bases: TGTGCCAGCAGCTTGACGTTTGGAGGGGCGGAAGCTTTCTTT.

The J gene is TRBJ2-5, the V gene TRBV5-1, with D possibly TRBD2 on 5 matching bases. The germline CDR1 and CDR2 sequences are SGHRS and YFSETQ. V dropped 4 bases and J dropped 4 bases, with 14 bases sitting between them. The CDR3 is made up of 14 amino acids. The CDR3 spells CASSAGRLGETQYF. In nucleotides, the CDR3 is TGCGCCAGCAGCGCGGGCCGACTGGGAGAGACCCAGTACTTC.

The V call is TRBV7-7, the J call TRBJ2-1; D is uncertain. Germline V CDR1 and CDR2: SSHAT, FNYEAQ (reference sequence). This CDR3 comprises 13 residues. V lost 1 base to trimming and J lost 3 bases, with 4 bases between them. CDR3 loop: CASSLDSYNEQFF. CDR3 DNA: TGTGCCAGCAGCTTAGACAGCTACAATGAGCAGTTCTTC. Full variable domain (remainder filled in from reference TRBV7-7 and TRBJ2-1): GAGVSQSPRYKVTKRGQDVTLRCDPISSHATLYWYQQALGQGPEFLTYFNYEAQPDKSGLPSDRFSAERPEGSISTLTIQRTEQRDSAMYRCASSLDSYNEQFFGPGTRLTVL.

This chain connects TRBV11-1 to TRBJ1-1, with a weak D call TRBD1 (5 bases). The CDR3 consists of 15 residues. The germline gives CDR1 SGHAT, CDR2 FQDESV (reference sequence). Trimming pared 3 bases from V and 3 bases from J, leaving 14 bases between. DNA of the CDR3: TGTGCCAGCAGCTTTCGCCAGGGTTCCGACACTGAAGCTTTCTTT. It is translated as CASSFRQGSDTEAFF.

The J gene is TRBJ1-5, the V gene TRBV19; D call uncertain. V was cut by 7 bases and J by 1 base, with 14 bases left in between. Germline CDR1 is LNHDA and CDR2 is SQIVND (reference sequence). The CDR3 totals 15 residues. For the CDR3, the DNA is TGTGCCAGTACTCGATCGGGGAGGAGCAATCAGCCCCAGCATTTT. Translating it yields CASTRSGRSNQPQHF.

This clone was picked up one time. V gene TRBV10-3 combines with J gene TRBJ2-7; 10 bases map to TRBD1. There are 14 residues in the CDR3. Germline-derived CDR1 and CDR2 are ENHRY and SYGVKD. The trim removed 8 bases at V and 2 bases at J, leaving 6 bases unmatched. The CDR3 region has the DNA TGTGCCATCCGGGGGGGACAGGGGCCCTACGAGCAGTACTTC. Protein: CAIRGGQGPYEQYF.

The rearrangement joins TRBV7-9 to TRBJ1-1; D possibly corresponds to TRBD1 (6 bases). Trimming left V 5 bases short and J 1 base short, with 14 bases between. Germline V gene lookup returns CDR1 SEHNR and CDR2 FQNEAQ (reference sequence). There are 15 residues in the CDR3. CDR3 DNA: TGTGCCAGCAGCAATACAGGGTGGGGGAACACTGAAGCTTTCTTT. Translating it yields CASSNTGWGNTEAFF.

CDR3 region: CASSLRQGGVGEQYF. For the CDR3, the DNA is TGTGCCAGCAGCCTTCGACAGGGCGGGGTAGGCGAGCAGTACTTC. The chain links TRBV6-6 to TRBJ2-7, with D possibly TRBD1 on 7 matching bases. Trimming took off 6 bases at V and 6 bases at J, with 21 bases between the two ends. CDR3 length equals 15 residues. Germline loops: CDR1 MNHNY, CDR2 SVGAGI (reference sequence).

This clone came up many times. This chain connects TRBV7-9 to TRBJ2-7; D not resolved. Trimming left V 2 bases short and J 7 bases short, with 12 bases between. CDR1 is SEHNR, CDR2 FQNEAQ, per germline (reference sequence). This CDR3 is 13 amino acids long. Here the CDR3 DNA reads TGTGCCAGCAGCTTAAGCCCTGATCGGGAGCAGTACTTC. As protein: CASSLSPDREQYF.

The chain has TRBV5-1 and TRBJ2-3, with a possible D match to TRBD2 (6 bases). The ends were cut back, 4 bases at V and 2 bases at J, with 14 bases in the middle. This CDR3 contains 15 residues. The germline CDR1 and CDR2 sequences are SGHRS and YFSETQ. CDR3 sequence (DNA): TGCGCCAGCAGCAATGCTGGAGGGGTCACAGATACGCAGTATTTT. Its protein is CASSNAGGVTDTQYF.

The V call is TRBV5-1, the J call TRBJ2-5, with TRBD1 matching over 7 bases. Germline CDR1 reads SGHRS; CDR2 reads YFSETQ. V lost 4 bases and J lost 5; bases outside the gene matches: 5. CDR3 length: 13 amino acids. The CDR3 coding sequence is TGCGCCAGCAGCGCCGGGACAGTGGAGACCCAGTACTTC. Its protein is CASSAGTVETQYF. Filled out from reference TRBV5-1 and TRBJ2-5, the complete variable domain reads KAGVTQTPRYLIKTRGQQVTLSCSPISGHRSVSWYQQTPGQGLQFLFEYFSETQRNKGNFPGRFSGRQFSNSRSEMNVSTLELGDSALYLCASSAGTVETQYFGPGTRLLVL.

V usage is TRBV6-5 and J usage is TRBJ2-7; 11 bases are shared with TRBD2. Germline V CDR1 and CDR2: MNHEY, SVGAGI. The CDR3 sequence is 15 residues long. With 5 bases clipped from V and 0 bases from J, the junction kept 3 bases outside the gene matches. As DNA, the CDR3 is TGTGCCAGCAGTACACTAGCGGGGGCCTCCTACGAGCAGTACTTC. This gives the protein CASSTLAGASYEQYF.

The J gene is TRBJ1-2, the V gene TRBV6-6; TRBD1 might be the D (6 bases). V lost 5 bases and J lost 8, with 24 bases in between. CDR3 length: 16 residues. CDR1 MNHNY and CDR2 SVGAGI come from the germline V gene (reference sequence). The CDR3 loop is CASSPQTGSNYGGYTF. DNA for the CDR3: TGTGCCAGCAGTCCGCAGACAGGTTCGAACTATGGCGGCTACACCTTC.

The chain couples TRBV5-1 to TRBJ1-3, with unresolved D. Trimming removed 2 bases from V and 1 base from J, with 13 bases in between. The CDR3 runs 16 residues. Germline assignment: CDR1 SGHRS and CDR2 YFSETQ. CDR3 DNA: TGCGCCAGCAGCTTTTCGGGGTACGGGTCTGGAAACACCATATATTTT. Translated, it gives CASSFSGYGSGNTIYF.

The rearrangement joins TRBV6-5 to TRBJ2-1; 7 bases line up with TRBD2. After removal of 0 bases from V and 6 bases from J, the junction contained 8 bases not matched to a gene. CDR1 is MNHEY and CDR2 is SVGAGI in the germline V gene. The CDR3 has 16 amino acids. The CDR3 reads CASSYSRWGGINEQFF. The CDR3, as DNA: TGTGCCAGCAGTTACTCGAGATGGGGGGGGATCAATGAGCAGTTCTTC.

The rearrangement joins TRBV2 to TRBJ1-6; no firm D call. V was pared by 10 bases and J by 10 bases, with 20 bases between. CDR1 is SNHLY and CDR2 is FYNNEI in the germline V gene. This CDR3 is 14 amino acids long. CDR3 coding DNA: TGTGCCACCCAAAGCGGCCCCCCCGGCTCACCCCTCCACTTT. Its protein product is CATQSGPPGSPLHF. The full variable domain, with the rest looked up from reference TRBV2 and TRBJ1-6, is EPEVTQTPSHQVTQMGQEVILRCVPISNHLYFYWYRQILGQKVEFLVSFYNNEISEKSEIFDDQFSVERPDGSNFTLKIRSTKLEDSAMYFCATQSGPPGSPLHFGNGTRLTVT.

The genes are TRBV4-1 and TRBJ1-5; tentative D call: TRBD1 (5 bases). V was clipped by 2 bases and J by 1 base, with 9 bases between them. The CDR3 is 15 amino acids. CDR1 and CDR2 (germline): MGHRA, YSYEKL. The CDR3 sequence: CASSQRGVSNQPQHF. The CDR3, as DNA: TGCGCCAGCAGCCAACGGGGGGTGAGCAATCAGCCCCAGCATTTT.

This clone was seen a handful of times. The chain links TRBV5-1 to TRBJ1-4, with D unresolved. The CDR3 length is 14 residues. The V gene's germline CDR1 is SGHRS and CDR2 YFSETQ. The V and J ends lost 4 bases and 0 bases respectively, with 7 bases between them. DNA for the CDR3: TGCGCCAGCAGCGAGAGATCAACTAATGAAAAACTGTTTTTT. It translates to CASSERSTNEKLFF.

The rearrangement joins TRBV5-1 to TRBJ1-4; D is unclear. Trimming took 3 bases from V and 0 from J, leaving 9 bases between them. CDR1 is SGHRS, CDR2 YFSETQ, per germline. This CDR3 is built from 15 residues. The CDR3 spells CASSWRRATNEKLFF. Written as DNA, the CDR3 is TGCGCCAGCAGCTGGAGGAGGGCAACTAATGAAAAACTGTTTTTT.

The chain carries TRBV11-1 and TRBJ1-4; a weak D match, TRBD1 (5 bases). The CDR3 totals 18 residues. Germline CDR1 SGHAT, CDR2 FQDESV (reference sequence). V dropped 0 bases and J dropped 3 bases, with 17 bases sitting between them. CDR3 sequence: CASSLASTVIAPNEKLFF. The CDR3 DNA reads TGTGCCAGCAGCTTAGCCTCGACAGTAATCGCACCTAATGAAAAACTGTTTTTT.

V gene TRBV11-3 combines with J gene TRBJ2-2; 7 bases line up with TRBD1. The germline V gene has CDR1 SGHNT and CDR2 YENEEA. Trimming removed 5 bases from V and 4 bases from J; junction bases left unmatched: 4. CDR3 length: 14 amino acids. CDR3 sequence (DNA): TGTGCCAGCAGCCGACAGGGTGCCACCGGGGAGCTGTTTTTT. Protein sequence: CASSRQGATGELFF.

The chain uses TRBV13 and TRBJ1-3; D gene unclear. The CDR3 covers 16 residues. The V gene's germline CDR1 is PRHDT and CDR2 FYEKMQ (reference sequence). The V and J ends lost 2 bases and 0 bases respectively, with 11 bases between them. The CDR3 nucleotides read TGTGCCAGCAGCTTATTTCGGGGAAACTCTGGAAACACCATATATTTT. Residues: CASSLFRGNSGNTIYF. The complete variable domain, with remaining parts taken from reference TRBV13 and TRBJ1-3, reads AAGVIQSPRHLIKEKRETATLKCYPIPRHDTVYWYQQGPGQDPQFLISFYEKMQSDKGSIPDRFSAQQFSDYHSELNMSSLELGDSALYFCASSLFRGNSGNTIYFGEGSWLTVV.

The chain links TRBV6-5 to TRBJ1-1; 7 bases agree with TRBD1. CDR3 size: 13 residues. Germline loops: CDR1 MNHEY, CDR2 SVGAGI. The J segment lost 3 bases and the V segment lost 6 bases, leaving 4 bases of the junction unmatched. The CDR3 bases are TGTGCCAGCAGGCGACAGGGCCACACTGAAGCTTTCTTT. Amino acids: CASRRQGHTEAFF.

The chain has TRBV10-1 and TRBJ1-2; maybe TRBD1 (5 bases). CDR3 length equals 16 residues. V was trimmed by 0 bases and J by 8 bases, leaving 19 bases between them. Germline CDR1 WNHNN, CDR2 SYGVQD (reference sequence). The CDR3 sequence is CASSESGEPGGSGYTF. For the CDR3, the DNA is TGCGCCAGCAGTGAGTCGGGGGAGCCCGGCGGGAGCGGCTACACCTTC.

Written as DNA, the CDR3 is TGTGCCTGGAGTCGGGAGACACCGAACACTGAAGCTTTCTTT. Its translation is CAWSRETPNTEAFF. The chain combines TRBV30 with TRBJ1-1; D is unclear. The CDR3 spans 14 residues. V gave up 2 bases and J gave up 1 base, with 11 bases separating them. The germline V gene has CDR1 GTSNPN and CDR2 SVGIG (reference sequence).